The following is a T cell receptor beta chain sequence with its context. V was clipped by 2 bases and J by 2 bases, with 10 bases between them. The CDR3 runs to 14 residues. CDR1 SNHLY and CDR2 FYNNEI come from the germline V gene. This specimen comes from a study of CD8+CD57+ T cells in acquired aplastic anemia. TCR beta VDJ and CDR3 profiling used genomic DNA as template. TCRdb re-called the reads with MiXCR, one entry per CDR3 protein. The sample has around 190,000 distinct CDR3 sequences; roughly 55% are singletons. The chain carries TRBV2 and TRBJ2-7; D ambiguous. This receptor was identified in a human donor in good health. The sequenced sample consisted of sorted CD4+, CD8+, or CD8+CD57+ T cells (not recorded which) from PBMCs. In DNA, the CDR3 is TGTGCCAGCAGTGAATGGGCCGAAACCTACGAGCAGTACTTC. Encoded protein: CASSEWAETYEQYF.